A selection of T cell receptor beta chains follows, all from one sample in a study of blood T cell repertoires in COVID-19. Libraries were prepared by immunoSEQ multiplex PCR; TCRdb keeps only in-frame clonotypes and omits some of them. The data show some 340,000 clones, with around 87% seen just once and roughly 5.2% held by the top ten. Sequencing was performed on PBMCs or T cells enriched from blood (not recorded which). These receptors came from a woman aged 30 to 39 who had recovered from COVID-19. CDR3s include the opening cysteine and the closing phenylalanine or tryptophan. The D gene is left open where the match is weak. Rows may omit the clone size; those that give it use once, few, many or a size class.

v_gene: TRBV6-2/TRBV6-3; d_gene: -; abundance: -; j_gene: TRBJ2-3; len: 14; CDR3nt: TGTGCCAGCAGTTACGTGGTTCGGACAGATACGCAGTATTTT; CDR3aa: CASSYVVRTDTQYF
v_gene: TRBV11-1; d_gene: -; abundance: -; j_gene: TRBJ2-1; len: 14; CDR3nt: TGTGCCAGCAAGGGGGGACTAAACTACAATGAGCAGTTCTTC; CDR3aa: CASKGGLNYNEQFF
v_gene: TRBV20-1; d_gene: -; abundance: -; j_gene: TRBJ1-5; len: 14; CDR3nt: TGCAGTGCTAGTAGGGGGACTAGGGATCAGCCCCAGCATTTT; CDR3aa: CSASRGTRDQPQHF
v_gene: TRBV29-1; d_gene: TRBD1; abundance: -; j_gene: TRBJ1-2; len: 12; CDR3nt: TGCAGCGCCTCACAGGGGGTCTATGGCTACACCTTC; CDR3aa: CSASQGVYGYTF
v_gene: TRBV27; d_gene: -; abundance: -; j_gene: TRBJ1-6; len: 15; CDR3nt: TGTGCCAGCAGTTTCACAGTAGGGGCAGGTTCACCCCTCCACTTT; CDR3aa: CASSFTVGAGSPLHF
v_gene: TRBV5-4; d_gene: -; abundance: -; j_gene: TRBJ2-6; len: 15; CDR3nt: TGTGCCAGCAGCCCCCCCCGCTCTGGGGCCAACGTCCTGACTTTC; CDR3aa: CASSPPRSGANVLTF
v_gene: TRBV6-6; d_gene: TRBD2; abundance: -; j_gene: TRBJ2-3; len: 16; CDR3nt: TGTGCCAGCAGTTGGTTAGCGGGGGGGCGTGCAGATACGCAGTATTTT; CDR3aa: CASSWLAGGRADTQYF
v_gene: TRBV12-3/TRBV12-4; d_gene: -; abundance: -; j_gene: TRBJ1-2; len: 13; CDR3nt: TGTGCCAGCAGTTTGGACAGTGTGGGGGGCTACACCTTC; CDR3aa: CASSLDSVGGYTF
v_gene: TRBV5-1; d_gene: TRBD2; abundance: -; j_gene: TRBJ2-3; len: 16; CDR3nt: TGCGCCAGCAGCCAAGGACTAGCGGAGACGTCAGATACGCAGTATTTT; CDR3aa: CASSQGLAETSDTQYF
v_gene: TRBV19; d_gene: -; abundance: -; j_gene: TRBJ1-2; len: 14; CDR3nt: TGTGCCAGTACTCCTTCAACAGGGAGCTATGGCTACACCTTC; CDR3aa: CASTPSTGSYGYTF
v_gene: TRBV15; d_gene: -; abundance: -; j_gene: TRBJ1-1; len: 13; CDR3nt: TGTGCCACCCGCGCGGCCATGAACACTGAAGCTTTCTTT; CDR3aa: CATRAAMNTEAFF
v_gene: TRBV11-1; d_gene: -; abundance: once; j_gene: TRBJ2-4; len: 16; CDR3nt: TGTGCCAGCAGCTTACGACCGGAGCTAGCCAAAAACATTCAGTACTTC; CDR3aa: CASSLRPELAKNIQYF
v_gene: TRBV13; d_gene: -; abundance: -; j_gene: TRBJ1-1; len: 17; CDR3nt: TGTGCCAGCAGTCGACGGCCCGGACAGATCCGGAACACTGAAGCTTTCTTT; CDR3aa: CASSRRPGQIRNTEAFF
v_gene: TRBV5-6; d_gene: -; abundance: once; j_gene: TRBJ1-2; len: 14; CDR3nt: TGTGCCAGCAGCCCCTTGACAGCCATCTATGGCTACACCTTC; CDR3aa: CASSPLTAIYGYTF
v_gene: TRBV12-5; d_gene: TRBD1; abundance: -; j_gene: TRBJ2-5; len: 17; CDR3nt: TGTGCTAGTGGTCCTGGACAGGGGGTCGCCCTCGGCGAGACCCAGTACTTC; CDR3aa: CASGPGQGVALGETQYF
v_gene: TRBV3-1/TRBV3-2; d_gene: -; abundance: once; j_gene: TRBJ1-1; len: 17; CDR3nt: TGTGCCAGCAGCCAAGTCGGGGGGAGACGGCTGAACACTGAAGCTTTCTTT; CDR3aa: CASSQVGGRRLNTEAFF
v_gene: TRBV3-1/TRBV3-2; d_gene: TRBD1; abundance: -; j_gene: TRBJ1-2; len: 14; CDR3nt: TGTGCCAGCAGCCAAGAAACAGGGGGTTTCGGCTACACCTTC; CDR3aa: CASSQETGGFGYTF
v_gene: TRBV2; d_gene: TRBD1; abundance: -; j_gene: TRBJ1-2; len: 13; CDR3nt: TGTGCCAGCGAGGTTGGGACAGGGCCCGGCTACACCTTC; CDR3aa: CASEVGTGPGYTF
v_gene: TRBV5-6; d_gene: -; abundance: -; j_gene: TRBJ2-1; len: 15; CDR3nt: TGTGCCAGCAGTCGGGACACGAGCTCCTACAATGAGCAGTTCTTC; CDR3aa: CASSRDTSSYNEQFF
v_gene: TRBV5-1; d_gene: TRBD1; abundance: -; j_gene: TRBJ1-6; len: 15; CDR3nt: TGCGCCAGCAGCTTCGGACAGGGGGTAAATTCACCCCTCCACTTT; CDR3aa: CASSFGQGVNSPLHF
v_gene: TRBV10-1; d_gene: TRBD2; abundance: -; j_gene: TRBJ2-1; len: 19; CDR3nt: TGCGCCAGCAGTGAGTCCGGACTAGCGGGGTCGAGCTCCTACAATGAGCAGTTCTTC; CDR3aa: CASSESGLAGSSSYNEQFF
v_gene: TRBV27; d_gene: -; abundance: -; j_gene: TRBJ2-7; len: 14; CDR3nt: TGTGCCAGCAGTTTTGGCAGGGTCTCCTACGAGCAGTACTTC; CDR3aa: CASSFGRVSYEQYF
v_gene: TRBV28; d_gene: -; abundance: -; j_gene: TRBJ1-1; len: 11; CDR3nt: TGTGCCAGCATCTGGCACACTGAAGCTTTCTTT; CDR3aa: CASIWHTEAFF
v_gene: TRBV19; d_gene: -; abundance: -; j_gene: TRBJ1-5; len: 16; CDR3nt: TGTGCCAGTAGTATTAATAAACTACCTAGCAATCAGCCCCAGCATTTT; CDR3aa: CASSINKLPSNQPQHF
v_gene: TRBV14; d_gene: TRBD1; abundance: -; j_gene: TRBJ1-1; len: 15; CDR3nt: TGTGCCAGCAGCGAATGGGACAGAACAGGGGGTGAAGCTTTCTTT; CDR3aa: CASSEWDRTGGEAFF
v_gene: TRBV11-2; d_gene: TRBD1; abundance: -; j_gene: TRBJ2-6; len: 18; CDR3nt: TGTGCCAGCAGCTCGAGAGGACAGGGCCTCTCTGGGGCCAACGTCCTGACTTTC; CDR3aa: CASSSRGQGLSGANVLTF
v_gene: TRBV4-1; d_gene: TRBD1; abundance: -; j_gene: TRBJ1-2; len: 15; CDR3nt: TGCGCCAGCAGCCAGATATCCAGGGGGCGAGATGGCTACACCTTC; CDR3aa: CASSQISRGRDGYTF
v_gene: TRBV29-1; d_gene: -; abundance: -; j_gene: TRBJ1-1; len: 11; CDR3nt: TGCAGCGTTGAATCTCCCACTGAAGCTTTCTTT; CDR3aa: CSVESPTEAFF
v_gene: TRBV5-4; d_gene: -; abundance: -; j_gene: TRBJ2-7; len: 13; CDR3nt: TGTGCCAGCAGCTTGGACAGGGAGGGGGAGCAGTACTTC; CDR3aa: CASSLDREGEQYF
v_gene: TRBV15; d_gene: TRBD1; abundance: -; j_gene: TRBJ2-7; len: 15; CDR3nt: TGTGCCACCAGGGCCCCGGGACAGGGGCTCGGCGAGCAGTACTTC; CDR3aa: CATRAPGQGLGEQYF
v_gene: TRBV9; d_gene: -; abundance: -; j_gene: TRBJ2-1; len: 17; CDR3nt: TGTGCCAGCAGTGTTACAGGTTTACAGAGCTCCTACAATGAGCAGTTCTTC; CDR3aa: CASSVTGLQSSYNEQFF
v_gene: TRBV3-1/TRBV3-2; d_gene: -; abundance: -; j_gene: TRBJ1-3; len: 15; CDR3nt: TGTGCCAGCAGCCAGCAGGGTCCTCCTGGAAACACCATATATTTT; CDR3aa: CASSQQGPPGNTIYF
v_gene: TRBV4-2; d_gene: -; abundance: -; j_gene: TRBJ2-1; len: 14; CDR3nt: TGTGCCAGCAGCCAACCAGGGATCTACAATGAGCAGTTCTTC; CDR3aa: CASSQPGIYNEQFF
v_gene: TRBV7-2; d_gene: TRBD1; abundance: -; j_gene: TRBJ1-2; len: 14; CDR3nt: TGTGCCAGCAGCTTCCCCGGGACAGCCTATGGCTACACCTTC; CDR3aa: CASSFPGTAYGYTF
v_gene: TRBV30; d_gene: -; abundance: -; j_gene: TRBJ2-7; len: 12; CDR3nt: TGTGCCTGGAGTGTAAACAACTACGAGCAGTACTTC; CDR3aa: CAWSVNNYEQYF
v_gene: TRBV16; d_gene: -; abundance: -; j_gene: TRBJ2-2; len: 15; CDR3nt: TGTGCCAGCAGTGGGGGCGGACCATCGACCGGGGAGCTGTTTTTT; CDR3aa: CASSGGGPSTGELFF
v_gene: TRBV5-5; d_gene: TRBD1; abundance: -; j_gene: TRBJ2-3; len: 16; CDR3nt: TGTGCCAGCAGCTCACCCGGGACAGAGAGCACAGATACGCAGTATTTT; CDR3aa: CASSSPGTESTDTQYF
v_gene: TRBV19; d_gene: TRBD1; abundance: -; j_gene: TRBJ1-4; len: 15; CDR3nt: TGTGCCAGTAGTATCGGAGGGACAGGCTATGAAAAACTGTTTTTT; CDR3aa: CASSIGGTGYEKLFF
v_gene: TRBV7-8; d_gene: -; abundance: -; j_gene: TRBJ1-3; len: 15; CDR3nt: TGTGCCAGCAGCCCCGCGACACGTTTCGGAAACACCATATATTTT; CDR3aa: CASSPATRFGNTIYF
v_gene: TRBV10-3; d_gene: -; abundance: -; j_gene: TRBJ1-5; len: 16; CDR3nt: TGTGCCATCAGTGAGCGGGTGGGGGGGGCTGATCAGCCCCAGCATTTT; CDR3aa: CAISERVGGADQPQHF
v_gene: TRBV29-1; d_gene: TRBD1; abundance: few; j_gene: TRBJ1-5; len: 14; CDR3nt: TGCAGCGCTTTAGGGACAGGGGAAAATCAGCCCCAGCATTTT; CDR3aa: CSALGTGENQPQHF
v_gene: TRBV6-5; d_gene: TRBD1; abundance: -; j_gene: TRBJ2-7; len: 14; CDR3nt: TGTGCCAGCAGCGGAGGGACAGGTCCCTACGAGCAGTACTTC; CDR3aa: CASSGGTGPYEQYF
v_gene: TRBV10-3; d_gene: -; abundance: once; j_gene: TRBJ2-3; len: 14; CDR3nt: TGTGCCATCAGTGACGGGGGACGCACAGATACGCAGTATTTT; CDR3aa: CAISDGGRTDTQYF
v_gene: TRBV6-5; d_gene: TRBD1; abundance: -; j_gene: TRBJ1-4; len: 14; CDR3nt: TGTGCCAGCAGAGACAGGGTTTCAAGCGAAAAACTGTTTTTT; CDR3aa: CASRDRVSSEKLFF
v_gene: TRBV2; d_gene: -; abundance: -; j_gene: TRBJ1-2; len: 14; CDR3nt: TGTGCCAGCAGTGAACAGGGGTTGGACTATGGCTACACCTTC; CDR3aa: CASSEQGLDYGYTF
v_gene: TRBV30; d_gene: -; abundance: -; j_gene: TRBJ2-5; len: 12; CDR3nt: TGTGCCTGGAGCGGAAGGGGGGAGACCCAGTACTTC; CDR3aa: CAWSGRGETQYF
v_gene: TRBV28; d_gene: TRBD1; abundance: -; j_gene: TRBJ1-5; len: 15; CDR3nt: TGTGCCAGCAGTTTCCCTGACAGGGCGCATCAGCCCCAGCATTTT; CDR3aa: CASSFPDRAHQPQHF
v_gene: TRBV3-1/TRBV3-2; d_gene: TRBD1; abundance: -; j_gene: TRBJ1-2; len: 15; CDR3nt: TGTGCCAGCAGCCAGGGGACAGTTTCTAACTATGGCTACACCTTC; CDR3aa: CASSQGTVSNYGYTF
v_gene: TRBV7-9; d_gene: -; abundance: -; j_gene: TRBJ1-2; len: 12; CDR3nt: TGTGCCAGCAGCCGTGGCGGGGGTGGCTACACCTTC; CDR3aa: CASSRGGGGYTF
v_gene: TRBV4-2; d_gene: TRBD2; abundance: few; j_gene: TRBJ2-3; len: 15; CDR3nt: TGTGCCAGCAGCCAAGAGCGGGGGGGTTCAGATACGCAGTATTTT; CDR3aa: CASSQERGGSDTQYF
v_gene: TRBV13; d_gene: -; abundance: -; j_gene: TRBJ2-3; len: 14; CDR3nt: TGTGCCAGCAGCCCTAAGGGGTTAGGGGATACGCAGTATTTT; CDR3aa: CASSPKGLGDTQYF
v_gene: TRBV3-1/TRBV3-2; d_gene: -; abundance: -; j_gene: TRBJ1-2; len: 13; CDR3nt: TGTGCCAGCACCTTGGGAGGGGAAGGCGGCTACACCTTC; CDR3aa: CASTLGGEGGYTF
v_gene: TRBV2; d_gene: TRBD1; abundance: -; j_gene: TRBJ1-1; len: 13; CDR3nt: TGTGCCACCAGGGACAGGGGTTACACTGAAGCTTTCTTT; CDR3aa: CATRDRGYTEAFF
v_gene: TRBV7-2; d_gene: -; abundance: -; j_gene: TRBJ1-1; len: 14; CDR3nt: TGTGCCAGCAGCTTATACGGGATGAACACTGAAGCTTTCTTT; CDR3aa: CASSLYGMNTEAFF
v_gene: TRBV5-1; d_gene: -; abundance: -; j_gene: TRBJ1-1; len: 13; CDR3nt: TGCGCCAGCAGCCGGGTCCAGAACACTGAAGCTTTCTTT; CDR3aa: CASSRVQNTEAFF
v_gene: TRBV11-1; d_gene: -; abundance: -; j_gene: TRBJ1-1; len: 13; CDR3nt: TGTGCCAGCAGCCAAACAGGAGGGGCTGAAGCTTTCTTT; CDR3aa: CASSQTGGAEAFF
v_gene: TRBV10-3; d_gene: -; abundance: -; j_gene: TRBJ1-6; len: 14; CDR3nt: TGTGCCATCGGTACCATGGGGAGGGATTCACCCCTCCACTTT; CDR3aa: CAIGTMGRDSPLHF
v_gene: TRBV3-1/TRBV3-2; d_gene: -; abundance: -; j_gene: TRBJ2-1; len: 12; CDR3nt: TGTGCCAGCAGCCAAGGCGTAAATGAGCAGTTCTTC; CDR3aa: CASSQGVNEQFF
v_gene: TRBV2; d_gene: -; abundance: -; j_gene: TRBJ1-2; len: 16; CDR3nt: TGTGCCAGCAGTGGAACTACAGGGCTGTCTAACTATGGCTACACCTTC; CDR3aa: CASSGTTGLSNYGYTF